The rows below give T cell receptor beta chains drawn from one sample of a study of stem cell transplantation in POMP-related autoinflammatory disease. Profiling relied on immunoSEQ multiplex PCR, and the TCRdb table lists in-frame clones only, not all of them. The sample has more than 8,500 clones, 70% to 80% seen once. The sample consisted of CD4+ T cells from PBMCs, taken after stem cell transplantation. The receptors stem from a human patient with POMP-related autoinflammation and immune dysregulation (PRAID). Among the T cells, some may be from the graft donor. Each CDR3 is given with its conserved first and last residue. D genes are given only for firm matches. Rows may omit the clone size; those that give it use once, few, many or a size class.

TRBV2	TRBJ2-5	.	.	TGTGCCAGCCGTCTAGGGGGCCAAGAGACCCAGTACTTC	CASRLGGQETQYF
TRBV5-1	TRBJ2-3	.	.	TGCGCCAGCAGCTTGGCAGCAGGGGGGACCACAGATACGCAGTATTTT	CASSLAAGGTTDTQYF
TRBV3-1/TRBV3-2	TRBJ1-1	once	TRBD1	TGTGCCAGCAGCCGGGACAGGGTTACTGAAGCTTTCTTT	CASSRDRVTEAFF
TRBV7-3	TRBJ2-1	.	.	TGTGCCAGCAGCTTACGAGGAACCACCGGCGCTTACAATGAGCAGTTCTTC	CASSLRGTTGAYNEQFF
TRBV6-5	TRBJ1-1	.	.	TGTGCCAGCAGTTACTCCTCGGGGCCGGGGACTGAAGCTTTCTTT	CASSYSSGPGTEAFF
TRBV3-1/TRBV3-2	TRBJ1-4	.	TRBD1	TGTGCCAGCAGCCCACCGGGACAGTATAATGAAAAACTGTTTTTT	CASSPPGQYNEKLFF
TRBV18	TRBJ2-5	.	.	TGTGCCAGCTCACTGGCCGGGCCCTCGGCCATGGAGACCCAGTACTTC	CASSLAGPSAMETQYF
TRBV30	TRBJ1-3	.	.	TGTGCCTGGAGGGTTGCTGGCGGAAACACCATATATTTT	CAWRVAGGNTIYF
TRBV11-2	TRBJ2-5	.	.	TGTGCCAGCAGCTTAAGAATCCAAGAGACCCAGTACTTC	CASSLRIQETQYF
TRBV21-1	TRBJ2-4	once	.	TGTGCCAGCAGCAATATGACGGGATTGGTCGCCAAAAACATTCAGTACTTC	CASSNMTGLVAKNIQYF
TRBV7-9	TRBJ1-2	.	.	TGTGCCAGCAGCTTAGGGACGGCGATGGGGTATGGCTACACCTTC	CASSLGTAMGYGYTF
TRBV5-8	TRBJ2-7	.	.	TGTGCCAGCAGTTATACAGGGTTCTCCGAGCAGTACTTC	CASSYTGFSEQYF
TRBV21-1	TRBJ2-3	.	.	TGTGCCAGCAGTCTCGTAGATACGCAGTATTTT	CASSLVDTQYF
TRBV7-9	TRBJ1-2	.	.	TGTGCCAGCAGCTTAGGTCCAGGGAACTATGGCTACACCTTC	CASSLGPGNYGYTF
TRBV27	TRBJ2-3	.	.	TGTGCCAGCAGTTTTGAGCGGAGCACAGATACGCAGTATTTT	CASSFERSTDTQYF
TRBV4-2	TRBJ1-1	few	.	TGTGCCAGCAGCCAAGATGGGTTGGGGGGGCTGATGAACACTGAAGCTTTCTTT	CASSQDGLGGLMNTEAFF
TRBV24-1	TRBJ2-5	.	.	TGTGCCACTCCCAGACAAGCACAGCGGACCTTCCAAGAGACCCAGTACTTC	CATPRQAQRTFQETQYF
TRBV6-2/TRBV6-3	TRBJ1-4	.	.	TGTGCCAGCAGTTACCGGAATGAAAAACTGTTTTTT	CASSYRNEKLFF
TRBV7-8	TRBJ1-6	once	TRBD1	TGTGCCAGCAGCGTTCAGGGGGCTGACAATTCACCCCTCCACTTT	CASSVQGADNSPLHF
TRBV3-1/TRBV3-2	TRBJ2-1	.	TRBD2	TGTGCCAGCAGTCAGACTAGCGGGATGACCTACAATGAGCAGTTCTTC	CASSQTSGMTYNEQFF
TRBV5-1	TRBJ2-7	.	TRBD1	TGCGCCAGCGCCTCACAGGGGACAGCCTCCTACGAGCAGTACTTC	CASASQGTASYEQYF
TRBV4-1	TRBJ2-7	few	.	TGCGCCAGCAGCCCAATGGGGGCATCCCAGAAAATCTTC	CASSPMGASQKIF
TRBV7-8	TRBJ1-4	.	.	TGTGCCAGCAGCCGACAATTCCTCATAACTAATGAAAAACTGTTTTTT	CASSRQFLITNEKLFF